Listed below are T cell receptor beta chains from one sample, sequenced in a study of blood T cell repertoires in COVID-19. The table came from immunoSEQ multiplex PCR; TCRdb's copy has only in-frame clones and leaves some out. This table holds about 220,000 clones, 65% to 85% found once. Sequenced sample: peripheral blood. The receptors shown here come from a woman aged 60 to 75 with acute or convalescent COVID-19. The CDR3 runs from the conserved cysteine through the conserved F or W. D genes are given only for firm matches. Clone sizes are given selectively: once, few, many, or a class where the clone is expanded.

TGCGCCAGCAGCTTGGGGGGCGAGAGGGGGCCCACTTCTGAGCAGTTCTTC,CASSLGGERGPTSEQFF,-,TRBJ2-1,TRBD1,TRBV5-1
TGTGCCAGCAGTTCCCCCGCAGGGGGATATGGCTACACCTTC,CASSSPAGGYGYTF,-,TRBJ1-2,TRBD1,TRBV6-5
TGTGCCAGCAGCGTAGTGAGTGGCGGCACTGAAGCTTTCTTT,CASSVVSGGTEAFF,-,TRBJ1-1,-,TRBV9
TGCGCCAGCAGCCCTGACAGGGTTCGCGGCTACACCTTC,CASSPDRVRGYTF,few,TRBJ1-2,TRBD1,TRBV5-1
TGTGCCAGCAGCATAGTGATCGGGGAGGGCAGGGGCAGTGCAAATACGCAGTATTTT,CASSIVIGEGRGSANTQYF,-,TRBJ2-3,-,TRBV7-9
TGTGCCAGCAGTGACCGCGGGGGGCTAAATGAGCAGTTCTTC,CASSDRGGLNEQFF,-,TRBJ2-1,TRBD2,TRBV6-4
TGTGCCAGCTCACGGACAGGGGGCGGCAATCAGCCCCAGCATTTT,CASSRTGGGNQPQHF,-,TRBJ1-5,TRBD1,TRBV18
TGTGCCAGCAGTTCAAACACCGGGGAGCTGTTTTTT,CASSSNTGELFF,-,TRBJ2-2,-,TRBV12-3/TRBV12-4
TGTGCCAGCAGTGAAGTTATTACTGGAAACACCATATATTTT,CASSEVITGNTIYF,-,TRBJ1-3,-,TRBV6-1
TGTGCCTGGAGTCCCACCCGGGACAGGGGTAGGAACACCATATATTTT,CAWSPTRDRGRNTIYF,-,TRBJ1-3,TRBD1,TRBV30
TGCGCCAGCAGCTTAGTCGGACAGGGGTCGAACGAGCAGTACTTC,CASSLVGQGSNEQYF,-,TRBJ2-7,TRBD1,TRBV5-1
TGTGCCAGTACGGGAAGGGGGTATTCACCCCTCCACTTT,CASTGRGYSPLHF,-,TRBJ1-6,-,TRBV19
TGTGCCAGCAGCTTGGGCAGATGGGACAGGGGCCACACCGGGGAGCTGTTTTTT,CASSLGRWDRGHTGELFF,-,TRBJ2-2,TRBD1,TRBV7-2
TGTGCCAGCGGGACAAGGGTCGGCTATGGCTACACCTTC,CASGTRVGYGYTF,-,TRBJ1-2,-,TRBV6-5
TGTGCCAGCAGTTTCGGGAGAACCTACGAGCAGTACTTC,CASSFGRTYEQYF,-,TRBJ2-7,-,TRBV12-3/TRBV12-4
TGTGCCAGCAGCACGACAGGCCGACGATTTTTGAACACTGAAGCTTTCTTT,CASSTTGRRFLNTEAFF,-,TRBJ1-1,-,TRBV13
TGTGCCAGCAGCCAAGTAGCGGGGGGAGGAGATACGCAGTATTTT,CASSQVAGGGDTQYF,-,TRBJ2-3,TRBD2,TRBV4-2
TGTGCCAGCAGTCTTGATAGCGGGGGCGTCAATGAGCAGTTCTTC,CASSLDSGGVNEQFF,-,TRBJ2-1,TRBD2,TRBV2
TGTGCCAGCAGTGAGCCGAGGACAGGGGGACGTCGAAAGAATGAGCAGTTCTTC,CASSEPRTGGRRKNEQFF,-,TRBJ2-1,TRBD1,TRBV2
TGTGCCAGCAGCCCTTCGACCATGGCGGGAAACATTCAGTACTTC,CASSPSTMAGNIQYF,-,TRBJ2-4,-,TRBV11-1
TGTGCCAGCAGTTTACGACAGAACTATGGCTACACCTTC,CASSLRQNYGYTF,-,TRBJ1-2,-,TRBV27
TGTGCCAGCAGCCAAGTCGGAGGCAGCACTGAAGCTTTCTTT,CASSQVGGSTEAFF,-,TRBJ1-1,-,TRBV3-1/TRBV3-2
TGTGCCAGCAGTCCGGGGGGCTTATACAATGAGCAGTTCTTC,CASSPGGLYNEQFF,-,TRBJ2-1,-,TRBV6-4
TGTGTCTTCGAGATGGGACAGTACTATGGCTACACCTTC,CVFEMGQYYGYTF,-,TRBJ1-2,TRBD1,TRBV30
TGTGCCAGCAGCGTACAGGGGATCGGGGGCGGCTACACCTTC,CASSVQGIGGGYTF,-,TRBJ1-2,TRBD1,TRBV6-5
TGTGCCAGCAGCCAATTAGGGGGCAAGTACGAGCAGTACTTC,CASSQLGGKYEQYF,-,TRBJ2-7,TRBD1,TRBV3-1/TRBV3-2
TGTGCCAGCAGAACCAGGGACAGGATAGACTATGGCTACACCTTC,CASRTRDRIDYGYTF,-,TRBJ1-2,TRBD1,TRBV6-4
TGTGCCAGCATCGCAGGGTCCGGCGAGCAGTACTTC,CASIAGSGEQYF,-,TRBJ2-7,-,TRBV27
TGTGCCAGCAGTGAATACAGGGGGCCAGGAAACACCATATATTTT,CASSEYRGPGNTIYF,-,TRBJ1-3,TRBD1,TRBV6-1
TGCGCCAGCGGCAGGGGGCTCGGGGGCAATCAGCCCCAGCATTTT,CASGRGLGGNQPQHF,-,TRBJ1-5,TRBD1,TRBV10-2
TGCGCCAGCAGCCAACGGACTAGCGGAGGAAGCTCCTACAATGAGCAGTTCTTC,CASSQRTSGGSSYNEQFF,-,TRBJ2-1,TRBD2,TRBV4-3
TGTGCCAGCAGCCGACAGGCTAACACTGAAGCTTTCTTT,CASSRQANTEAFF,-,TRBJ1-1,-,TRBV12-3/TRBV12-4
TGTGCCACCAGCAGAGAACGGCAGGCCAGCAATCAGCCCCAGCATTTT,CATSRERQASNQPQHF,-,TRBJ1-5,-,TRBV15
TGTGCCAGCAGCTTAGTTACAGGGGGAAGCTACGAGCAGTACTTC,CASSLVTGGSYEQYF,-,TRBJ2-7,TRBD1,TRBV11-2
TGTGCCAGCAGCTCCATTAGCGGGGGGCGCTCCTACAATGAGCAGTTCTTC,CASSSISGGRSYNEQFF,-,TRBJ2-1,TRBD2,TRBV7-9
TGTGCCAGCAGCCAGGCTTTACGCACTGAAGCTTTCTTT,CASSQALRTEAFF,-,TRBJ1-1,-,TRBV3-1/TRBV3-2
TGTGCCAGCGTCTCCCCAGGGAATAGAGTCTATGGCTACACCTTC,CASVSPGNRVYGYTF,-,TRBJ1-2,-,TRBV6-5
TGTGCCAGCAGCCAAGGGGAGGTTTCACCCCTCCACTTT,CASSQGEVSPLHF,-,TRBJ1-6,-,TRBV3-1/TRBV3-2
TGTGCCAGTAGTACCGGACAGGGATACAATCAGCCCCAGCATTTT,CASSTGQGYNQPQHF,few,TRBJ1-5,TRBD1,TRBV19
TGCGCCAGCAGCCAAGCGTCGGACAGGTCCGGGGAGCTGTTTTTT,CASSQASDRSGELFF,-,TRBJ2-2,TRBD1,TRBV4-1
TGTGCCAGTTCCCGGGGGATGGCTCAAGAGACCCAGTACTTC,CASSRGMAQETQYF,-,TRBJ2-5,-,TRBV7-9
TGCAGCGTTCCCCGGACAGCTCCAGGGAGATACACTGAAGCTTTCTTT,CSVPRTAPGRYTEAFF,once,TRBJ1-1,-,TRBV29-1
TGCGCCAGCAGCTTGGGCGCCAGGACTTATAATTCACCCCTCCACTTT,CASSLGARTYNSPLHF,-,TRBJ1-6,-,TRBV5-1
TGTGCCAGCAGCCAAGTTGATGTGAGCGGGGCTACCGGGGAGCTGTTTTTT,CASSQVDVSGATGELFF,-,TRBJ2-2,TRBD2,TRBV3-1/TRBV3-2
TGTGCCAGAAGCTTGTTGGCAGGGAGCAATCAGCCCCAGCATTTT,CARSLLAGSNQPQHF,-,TRBJ1-5,-,TRBV5-3
TGTGCCATCACTCCGGGACATACGACCTATGGCTACACCTTC,CAITPGHTTYGYTF,once,TRBJ1-2,-,TRBV6-5
TGTGCTAGTGGTTTGAGCAGGGGGGCCCTCCTCTATAGCAATCAGCCCCAGCATTTT,CASGLSRGALLYSNQPQHF,-,TRBJ1-5,TRBD1,TRBV12-5
TGTGCCAGCTCACCTCTAGTCTCCAGGGACACCGGGGAGCTGTTTTTT,CASSPLVSRDTGELFF,-,TRBJ2-2,-,TRBV18
TGTGCCAGCAGTAAAGGGACTAGCGGGGGGGCCATTTCAGATACGCAGTATTTT,CASSKGTSGGAISDTQYF,-,TRBJ2-3,TRBD2,TRBV6-1
TGTGCCAGTAGTCCCCTTCGACAGGGTCTCTATGGCTACACCTTC,CASSPLRQGLYGYTF,-,TRBJ1-2,TRBD1,TRBV19
TGTGCCAGCAGCTTATTGTTCGGCGGGGAGGGGACAGATACGCAGTATTTT,CASSLLFGGEGTDTQYF,-,TRBJ2-3,TRBD2,TRBV11-2
TGTGCCAGCAGCCAACGGGACAGCGACACTGAAGCTTTCTTT,CASSQRDSDTEAFF,-,TRBJ1-1,TRBD1,TRBV5-6
TGCGCCAGCAGCCAACAGGGGAATAATGAAAAACTGTTTTTT,CASSQQGNNEKLFF,-,TRBJ1-4,-,TRBV4-1
TGTGCCAGCAGCCCCGAATCCTCACAAAACTATGGCTACACCTTC,CASSPESSQNYGYTF,-,TRBJ1-2,-,TRBV7-7
TGTGCCAGCAGCACAACGACAGGGGGGGCGGTCGGGGAGCTGTTTTTT,CASSTTTGGAVGELFF,once,TRBJ2-2,TRBD1,TRBV7-9
TGCGCCAGCAGCCAATCAACCGGGACTAGTTTCTATGAGCAGTTCTTC,CASSQSTGTSFYEQFF,-,TRBJ2-1,TRBD2,TRBV4-3
TGTGCCAGCAGCTTGGGCGGGGGGGCCTTAGATACGCAGTATTTT,CASSLGGGALDTQYF,-,TRBJ2-3,TRBD2,TRBV5-4
TGTGCCAGCACTCGCAGGGCTGGAAACACCATATATTTT,CASTRRAGNTIYF,-,TRBJ1-3,-,TRBV6-5